This T cell receptor (beta chain) was sequenced during a study of T-cell reconstitution after alpha-beta-depleted transplantation in children. CDR1 and CDR2 from the germline V gene are SGHRS and YFSETQ. This CDR3 is 15 amino acids long. Germline trimming cut 4 bases from V and 5 bases from J; bases unmatched to any gene: 10. The TCRbeta library was prepared with unique molecular identifiers. MiXCR, applied by TCRdb to the PCR reads, yields one record per CDR3 protein. This table has roughly 200,000 distinct CDR3 sequences, just over 14% appearing once. This clonotype appeared a few times. The chain joins TRBV5-1 to TRBJ1-1; 8 bases fit TRBD1. The receptor's source is a human donor who donated a stem cell graft to a child with acute lymphoblastic leukemia. Sequencing was performed on PBMCs from the stem cell graft donor, taken from the stem cell graft. CDR3 in amino acids: CASSPGSRGQTEAFF. The CDR3, as DNA: TGCGCCAGCAGCCCGGGGTCCAGGGGGCAAACTGAAGCTTTCTTT. The full variable domain, its missing parts supplied by reference TRBV5-1 and TRBJ1-1, is KAGVTQTPRYLIKTRGQQVTLSCSPISGHRSVSWYQQTPGQGLQFLFEYFSETQRNKGNFPGRFSGRQFSNSRSEMNVSTLELGDSALYLCASSPGSRGQTEAFFGQGTRLTVV.